This is a list of T cell receptor beta chains from one sample in a study of T cell responses to AZD1222 COVID-19 vaccine. Libraries were prepared by immunoSEQ multiplex PCR; TCRdb keeps only in-frame clonotypes and omits some of them. The sample lists some 170,000 clones; 90% to 95% were seen once. The sequences come from peripheral blood, collected 28 days after the second dose of the MenACWY control vaccine. The receptor set was obtained from an adult who received the MenACWY meningococcal vaccine as a control. The conserved cysteine and the conserved F or W are not part of the CDR3 here. Each record gives: J gene, CDR3 length, V gene, CDR3 protein.

>TRBJ2-3|14|TRBV28
ASRTRSGSGTDTQY
>TRBJ1-2|14|TRBV19
ASSNRRTGVGNGYT
>TRBJ2-7|12|TRBV27
ASSLTRGAYEQY
>TRBJ1-5|13|TRBV19
ASSSYESGNQPQH
>TRBJ1-2|12|TRBV28
ASSGQGRNYGYT
>TRBJ2-7|11|TRBV5-4
ASSPGQVGEQY
>TRBJ2-1|13|TRBV19
ASSNPGLRHNEQF
>TRBJ1-2|13|TRBV5-1
ASSPGLPGGYGYT
>TRBJ2-5|11|TRBV28
ASTRQGLKTQY
>TRBJ1-6|12|TRBV11-2
ASSSSATYSPLH
>TRBJ1-4|14|TRBV7-2
ASSLVSPATNEKLF
>TRBJ1-1|12|TRBV11-1
ASSPFMGGTEAF
>TRBJ1-2|12|TRBV7-9
ASRFVGVNYGYT
>TRBJ2-2|11|TRBV5-8
ASSLVGTGELF
>TRBJ2-6|13|TRBV5-1
ASSLVSSGANVLT
>TRBJ2-7|12|TRBV18
ASSPPDSSYEQY
>TRBJ2-7|12|TRBV7-9
ASSRGTPGNEQY
>TRBJ1-1|12|TRBV5-1
ASSLERQSTEAF
>TRBJ1-2|12|TRBV6-5
ASSSPRGGPGYT
>TRBJ2-2|14|TRBV6-2/TRBV6-3
ASSRLVQRKTGELF